Listed here are 25 T cell receptor beta chains from one sample, sequenced in a study of neurological immune-mediated disorders. From the 5' RACE reads, TCRdb called clonotypes with MiXCR, one entry per CDR3 protein. The table includes approximately 50,000 distinct CDR3 sequences, about 9.4% detected once. Sequenced input: PBMCs. The source of these receptors is an older man with HTLV-1-associated myelopathy (HAM/TSP).

This clonotype was recorded at least ten times. The CDR3 region has the DNA TGCGCCAGCAGCTTGTATAGCGGAGATAGGAATGAGCAGTTCTTC. Translating gives CASSLYSGDRNEQFF. V and J are TRBV5-1 and TRBJ2-1; D may be TRBD2 (6 bases). V lost 1 base, J lost 7 bases, and 15 bases lay in between. The CDR3 consists of 15 residues. Per germline, CDR1 SGHRS and CDR2 YFSETQ.

The chain links TRBV11-2 to TRBJ2-2, with D possibly matching TRBD2 (5 bases). Per germline, CDR1 SGHAT and CDR2 FQNNGV. V was cut by 4 bases and J by 6 bases, with 18 bases left in between. The CDR3 runs 16 residues. This CDR3 is CASSSIMGRGSGELFF. The CDR3 nucleotides read TGTGCCAGCAGCTCGATTATGGGGAGAGGGTCCGGGGAGCTGTTTTTT.

The sample holds many counts of this clonotype. This rearrangement joins TRBV7-9 to TRBJ2-7; tentative D call: TRBD2 (7 bases). The germline V gene encodes CDR1 SEHNR and CDR2 FQNEAQ (reference sequence). Trimming removed 4 bases at V and 6 bases at J, with 19 bases between. The CDR3 length is 15 residues. The CDR3 here is CASSSRGGGSGEQYF. DNA of the CDR3: TGTGCCAGCAGCTCCCGAGGGGGGGGCTCCGGCGAGCAGTACTTC. The whole variable domain, filled in from reference TRBV7-9 and TRBJ2-7, reads DTGVSQNPRHKITKRGQNVTFRCDPISEHNRLYWYRQTLGQGPEFLTYFQNEAQLEKSRLLSDRFSAERPKGSFSTLEIQRTEQGDSAMYLCASSSRGGGSGEQYFGPGTRLTVT.

This clonotype was detected ten times or more. The rearrangement joins TRBV6-5 to TRBJ2-7; 10 bases align to TRBD2. After removal of 11 bases from V and 2 bases from J, the junction contained 6 bases not matched to a gene. Germline values: CDR1 MNHEY, CDR2 SVGAGI. This CDR3 spans 13 amino acids. The chain's CDR3 is CASWTSGTYEQYF. DNA of the CDR3: TGTGCCTCGTGGACTAGCGGTACCTACGAGCAGTACTTC.

This clonotype is judged medium-sized. DNA of the CDR3: TGCAGTGCTCTATCAGAAATGACAGGGGGTAGACAGTATTTT. It translates to CSALSEMTGGRQYF. The chain combines TRBV20-1 with TRBJ2-3, with 9 bases that match TRBD1. This CDR3 spans 14 amino acids. Germline CDR1 is DFQATT and CDR2 is SNEGSKA (reference sequence). J was trimmed by 12 bases and V by 5 bases; bases with no gene match: 15.

This clonotype was detected only a few times. The chain employs TRBV20-1 and TRBJ2-5; tentatively, D is TRBD1 (5 bases). Germline-derived CDR1 and CDR2 are DFQATT and SNEGSKA (reference sequence). This CDR3 comprises 14 residues. With 6 bases removed from V and 7 bases from J, the gap between germline ends came to 21 bases. The CDR3 region has the DNA TGCAGTGCCATATCCACAGGTCCCGCCGGGACCCAGTACTTC. It is translated as CSAISTGPAGTQYF.

This clonotype occurred many times. The chain has TRBV6-2 or TRBV6-3 and TRBJ2-1; TRBD1 matches at 11 bases. The J segment lost 9 bases and the V segment lost 5 bases, leaving 12 bases of the junction unmatched. CDR1 MNHEY and CDR2 SVGEGT come from the germline V gene. This CDR3 spans 16 amino acids. CDR3: CASSQKGTGGGGEQFF. CDR3 DNA: TGTGCCAGCAGTCAAAAAGGGACAGGGGGAGGCGGTGAGCAGTTCTTC.

This clonotype was counted at least ten times. J is TRBJ2-7 and V is TRBV27; tentative D call: TRBD2 (6 bases). The CDR3 length is 13 residues. Trimming removed 8 bases at V and 0 bases at J, with 11 bases between. The V gene's germline CDR1 is MNHEY and CDR2 SMNVEV (reference sequence). The DNA for the CDR3 is TGTGCCAGCTGGTACGGGGGCTCCTACGAGCAGTACTTC. This gives the protein CASWYGGSYEQYF.

This clonotype was detected ten times or more. V gene TRBV14 combines with J gene TRBJ2-1; D ambiguous. The CDR3 has 12 amino acids. Trimming shortened V by 1 base and J by 9 bases, and 7 bases separated the two germline ends. Germline loops: CDR1 SGHDN, CDR2 FVKESK. The CDR3 region is CASSQGLVEQFF. The CDR3 bases are TGTGCCAGCAGCCAAGGTCTTGTTGAGCAGTTCTTC.

This clonotype was recorded many times. The chain recombines TRBV5-1 with TRBJ1-1; unclear D gene. Germline lookup yields CDR1 SGHRS and CDR2 YFSETQ. Deletions cut 0 bases from V and 5 bases from J, with 11 bases between. The CDR3 has 14 residues. The CDR3 DNA reads as TGCGCCAGCAGCTTGGAACGGGGTGTGACTGAAGCTTTCTTT. This gives the protein CASSLERGVTEAFF.

The sample holds many counts of this clonotype. The J gene is TRBJ1-6, the V gene TRBV6-6, with D unresolved. Germline V lookup: CDR1 MNHNY, CDR2 SVGAGI (reference sequence). The CDR3 is 12 residues long. Trimming shortened V by 11 bases and J by 6 bases, and 11 bases separated the two germline ends. In nucleotides, the CDR3 is TGTGCCGAGGCGGACGGTAATTCACCCCTCCACTTT. This sequence encodes CAEADGNSPLHF.

This clonotype was seen at least ten times. The J gene is TRBJ2-3, the V gene TRBV7-6; D call uncertain. Germline V lookup: CDR1 SGHVS, CDR2 FNYEAQ. V was clipped by 0 bases and J by 8 bases, with 9 bases between them. CDR3 length: 13 amino acids. DNA of the CDR3: TGTGCCAGCAGCTTAGCGAACGGAATTACGCAGTATTTT. Translation: CASSLANGITQYF.

This clonotype was recorded at least ten times. V usage is TRBV5-1 and J usage is TRBJ2-5; D is unresolved. This CDR3 contains 15 residues. Trimming stripped 4 bases from V and 2 bases from J, with 15 bases between. Germline V gene sequence: CDR1 SGHRS, CDR2 YFSETQ. CDR3 region: CASSVTPGPQETQYF. The DNA of the CDR3 is TGCGCCAGCAGCGTGACTCCGGGCCCGCAAGAGACCCAGTACTTC.

The table lists this clonotype with many counts. The rearrangement uses TRBV28 and TRBJ2-7; tentatively, D is TRBD1 or TRBD2 (5 bases each). CDR3 length equals 14 residues. CDR1 is MDHEN, CDR2 SYDVKM, per germline. Trimming shortened V by 5 bases and J by 6 bases, and 17 bases separated the two germline ends. The chain's CDR3 is CASSPPGPPREQYF. The CDR3 nucleotides are TGTGCCAGCAGTCCCCCGGGACCCCCTCGCGAGCAGTACTTC.

As concerns this clonotype: With a much larger clone just one base away, this may be a read error. This chain uses TRBV24-1 with TRBJ2-2; TRBD2 matches at 7 bases. CDR1 KGHDR and CDR2 SFDVKD come from the germline V gene. The CDR3 extends over 15 amino acids. CDR3 amino acids: CATSISGFNTVELFF. CDR3 nucleotides: TGTGCCACCAGTATTAGCGGGTTTAACACCGTGGAGCTGTTTTTT.

This clonotype was counted ten times or more. The J gene is TRBJ2-1, the V gene TRBV6-5; TRBD2 matches at 8 bases. Losses at the gene ends were 2 bases for V and 7 bases for J; bases not matched to a gene: 16. The CDR3 sequence is 18 residues long. Germline V gene lookup returns CDR1 MNHEY and CDR2 SVGAGI. CDR3 loop: CASSYTLGGSGGGNEQFF. In DNA, the CDR3 is TGTGCCAGCAGTTACACCCTCGGGGGTTCGGGAGGGGGGAATGAGCAGTTCTTC.

In this sample, this clonotype turned up many times. This chain connects TRBV20-1 to TRBJ2-7; 7 bases line up with TRBD1. V gave up 3 bases and J gave up 5 bases; unmatched junction bases: 13. This CDR3 contains 15 residues. The germline V gene has CDR1 DFQATT and CDR2 SNEGSKA (reference sequence). CDR3 nucleotides: TGCAGTGCTAGGAATCCACAAGACAGGGCTAACGAGCAGTACTTC. It codes for CSARNPQDRANEQYF.

This clonotype was picked up many times. The J gene is TRBJ2-7, the V gene TRBV20-1, with TRBD1 as a possible D gene (6 bases). CDR3 length equals 13 residues. Germline assignment: CDR1 DFQATT and CDR2 SNEGSKA (reference sequence). The germline V and J ends were trimmed by 3 bases and 6 bases, with 15 bases remaining between them. This CDR3 is CSARGQGNREQYF. CDR3 sequence (DNA): TGCAGTGCTAGGGGTCAGGGGAATCGCGAGCAGTACTTC.

This clonotype was seen repeatedly, ten times or more. V usage is TRBV6-2 or TRBV6-3 and J usage is TRBJ1-3; D gene unclear. CDR1 is MNHEY and CDR2 is SVGEGT in the germline V gene. The CDR3 has 15 amino acids. V dropped 3 bases and J dropped 0 bases, with 9 bases sitting between them. The CDR3 DNA reads as TGTGCCAGCAGTTATCGGACGGGCTCTGGAAACACCATATATTTT. Protein product: CASSYRTGSGNTIYF.

This clonotype was recorded at least ten times. V gene TRBV7-2 combines with J gene TRBJ2-1; tentatively, D is TRBD1 (6 bases). CDR1 SGHTA and CDR2 FQGNSA come from the germline V gene. The CDR3 loop spans 16 amino acids. The V and J ends lost 3 bases and 2 bases respectively, with 14 bases between them. The DNA of the CDR3 is TGTGCCAGCAGCTTCTTTGACCGGACAGCCTACAATGAGCAGTTCTTC. This gives the protein CASSFFDRTAYNEQFF.

This clonotype came up many times. The V call is TRBV20-1, the J call TRBJ2-1; D is possibly TRBD2 (6 bases). Trimming took off 1 base at V and 9 bases at J, with 19 bases between the two ends. Germline loops: CDR1 DFQATT, CDR2 SNEGSKA (reference sequence). The CDR3 consists of 15 residues. The CDR3 loop reads CSARASWEAAPEQFF. The DNA for the CDR3 is TGCAGTGCTAGAGCCTCATGGGAGGCCGCCCCTGAGCAGTTCTTC.

Ten or more counts support this clonotype. CDR3 residues: CASSLEGGFYNEQFF. CDR3 coding DNA: TGTGCCAGCAGTTTAGAGGGGGGGTTTTACAATGAGCAGTTCTTC. This chain connects TRBV28 to TRBJ2-1; perhaps TRBD2 as D (7 bases). The germline gives CDR1 MDHEN, CDR2 SYDVKM. The CDR3 spans 15 residues. V lost 2 bases and J 4 bases, leaving 12 bases between the germline ends.

This clonotype appeared many times. V gene TRBV6-2 or TRBV6-3 combines with J gene TRBJ2-7; possibly TRBD2 for D (7 bases). The CDR3 is 15 amino acids. CDR1 and CDR2 from the germline V gene are MNHEY and SVGEGT. The V end was cut by 6 bases, the J end by 4 bases, with 19 bases between. The CDR3 spells CASRPARGATYEQYF. DNA for the CDR3: TGTGCCAGCAGACCCGCTCGGGGGGCCACATACGAGCAGTACTTC.

This clonotype was seen only once. Since a much larger clone is just one base distant, this may be a read error. This chain joins TRBV6-4 and TRBJ2-1; 13 bases are shared with TRBD2. The CDR3 covers 17 residues. Germline lookup yields CDR1 MRHNA and CDR2 SNTAGT. Trimming at V came to 5 bases and at J to 8 bases, leaving 12 bases not matched to a gene. CDR3 DNA sequence: TGTGCCAGCAGTCCGACTAGCGGGAGGACTTCGGAGGATGAGCAGTTCTTC. Translating gives CASSPTSGRTSEDEQFF.

This clonotype was detected only a few times. The chain employs TRBV28 and TRBJ2-4, with 11 bases that match TRBD2. From germline, CDR1 is MDHEN and CDR2 SYDVKM. The CDR3 is 17 residues long. V shed 7 bases and J 0 bases; nucleotides not matched to a gene: 8. This chain's CDR3 is CASKTSGSWGAKNIQYF. The CDR3 DNA reads as TGTGCCAGCAAAACTAGCGGGAGTTGGGGAGCCAAAAACATTCAGTACTTC.